This T cell receptor beta chain was captured by sequencing in a study of beta chain features in type 1 diabetes (dated by TCRdb to about 2018). For the study in its entirety: Mean age, gender distribution, total cell number and subset yield did not differ between patients and healthy donors. A total of under 120,000,000 sorted cells were examined across all samples, and RNA yield correlated strongly with the number of cells per subset. In the study, TCRB repertoires of sorted circulating CD4+ T cell subsets from recently diagnosed type 1 diabetes patients were compared with those of matched healthy donors. Whereas all 30 or so donors provided naive and central memory subsets, regulatory and stem cell-like memory subsets were isolated from just 8 patients and about 8 healthy donors. What the work shows at the level of the full study, not this receptor alone: Naive, central memory and regulatory TCRB repertoires appeared more similar among patients than among healthy donors. PCR may preferentially amplify shorter templates, but because patient and control samples were amplified and corrected together, any resulting skew would affect both groups equally. Type 1 diabetes patients showed a moderate but significant shortening of TCRB CDR3 length in all four CD4+ subsets. Because cDNA was sequenced instead of genomic DNA, activated cells with high expression could be over-represented, although the groups did not differ in activation or CD3 levels. At VDJ recombination sites, type 1 diabetes patients had fewer insertions and more deleted nucleotides, which implies abnormalities in thymic rearrangement. HLA sub-analyses involved small numbers of individuals, so any influence of HLA type on TCRB rearrangement remained unresolved.

From each donor, a single peripheral blood sample of about 100 mL on average was drawn into heparinised tubes. A BD FACSAria II was used to sort naive, central memory, regulatory and stem cell-like memory CD4+ T cells with a panel that included CD45RO, CCR7, CD25, CD127, CD95 and CD27. All sorted populations exceeded 95% purity. PBMCs were isolated immediately by Lymphoprep density gradient centrifugation and stained directly without culture. So that batch effects would be minimized, each experiment stained and sorted samples in pairs, pairing one healthy donor with one patient. The entire amount of isolated RNA was reverse transcribed using the High Capacity cDNA Reverse Transcription Kit, so the sequenced TCRB transcripts were expressed ones. Deep immunoSEQ sequencing was applied to naive, central memory and regulatory T cell samples, giving an average of around 3.8 million total reads per sample. After sorted cells were lysed in RLT buffer, RNA was extracted with DNase-treated RNeasy Micro or Mini kits, with the choice depending on cell number. Each cell subset was processed on its own to prevent cross-contamination, while patient and healthy donor samples were processed together. Using the immunoSEQ multiplex PCR, TCRB sequences were amplified from cDNA into 87-bp fragments spanning the CDR3 region. Sequencing of the amplicons was performed on the Illumina HiSeq platform. The study's processing was this. PCR bias was corrected computationally using synthetic template baselines, and reads within Hamming distance 2 were collapsed, with unmergeable singletons discarded. Reads were aligned against IMGT so that V, D and J genes, CDR3 length and insertions or deletions at six rearrangement sites could be assigned. Clonotype counts were normalized to sorted cell number within each subset before computing true diversity and Gini coefficients with the tcR R package. Repertoire sharing was quantified using the overlap coefficient calculated on TCRB nucleotide sequences. This is the immuneACCESS table as TCRdb keeps it, with only in-frame sequences that have V and J called. A part of the clones is gone; compared with another copy, unresolved V genes explain less than half, and the rest is unexplained. V, J and clone size are those of that table, while D and trimming were read from the DNA. Here the sample has about 40,000 clones; roughly 49% occur a single time. In total, the top ten clones hold roughly 0.7% of the sample.

About this clone: The target of this receptor is not known. Base qualities are not recorded, but no much larger clone differs from it by a single base.

According to the germline V gene, CDR1 reads SGHDN and CDR2 reads FVKESK. The CDR3 holds 14 amino acids from the cysteine to the phenylalanine. The sequence is cut down to CDR3 DNA, 42 bases in frame from base 1. The rearranged segments are TRBV14 and TRBJ2-5; no D gene is confidently identified. The DNA end is more similar to TRBJ2-7, so the J call may be wrong. The receptor was isolated from a woman aged 18-35 years in good health. Sequencing was done on a sample of central memory CD4+ T cells from blood. The sequence in DNA is TGTGCCAGCAGCGGAATACAGAGTTCCTACGAGCAGTACTTC. Translated, it gives CASSGIQSSYEQYF.